The T cell receptor (beta chain) described here comes from a study of blood T cell repertoires in COVID-19. As for the study in general: The cDNA or gDNA used as material had been derived from T cells, B-cell-depleted T cells, or PBMCs.

Clones were sequenced by immunoSEQ multiplex PCR, and TCRdb holds only the in-frame ones, with some missing. The sample carries 60,000 to 90,000 clones, approximately 74% recorded once. CDR1 is SGHRS, CDR2 YFSETQ, per germline. V lost 5 bases and J lost 6, with 9 bases in between. This CDR3 region has 11 residues. The sequenced sample consisted of peripheral blood. This chain uses TRBV5-1 with TRBJ2-7; maybe TRBD2 (6 bases). The TCR sequence derives from a human donor with acute or convalescent COVID-19. The donor label of this sample is uncertain. The CDR3 here is CASRGTFEQYF. For the CDR3, the DNA is TGCGCCAGCAGAGGGACTTTCGAGCAGTACTTC.